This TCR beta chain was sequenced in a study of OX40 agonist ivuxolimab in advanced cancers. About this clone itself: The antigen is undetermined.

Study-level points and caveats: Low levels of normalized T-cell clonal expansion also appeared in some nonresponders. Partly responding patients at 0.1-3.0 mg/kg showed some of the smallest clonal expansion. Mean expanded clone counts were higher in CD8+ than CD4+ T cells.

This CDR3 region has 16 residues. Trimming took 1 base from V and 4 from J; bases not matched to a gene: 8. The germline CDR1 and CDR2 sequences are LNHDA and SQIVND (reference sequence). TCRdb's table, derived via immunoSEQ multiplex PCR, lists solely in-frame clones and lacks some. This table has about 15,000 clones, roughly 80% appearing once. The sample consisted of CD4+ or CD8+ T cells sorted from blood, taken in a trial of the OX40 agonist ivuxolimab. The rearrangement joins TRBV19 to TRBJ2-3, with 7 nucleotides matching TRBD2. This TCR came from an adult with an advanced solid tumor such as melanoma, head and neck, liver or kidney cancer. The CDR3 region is CASSIVGGGPSDTQYF. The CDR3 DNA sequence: TGTGCCAGTAGTATAGTCGGGGGAGGGCCCTCAGATACGCAGTATTTT. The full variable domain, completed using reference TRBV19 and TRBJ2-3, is DGGITQSPKYLFRKEGQNVTLSCEQNLNHDAMYWYRQDPGQGLRLIYYSQIVNDFQKGDIAEGYSVSREKKESFPLTVTSAQKNPTAFYLCASSIVGGGPSDTQYFGPGTRLTVL.